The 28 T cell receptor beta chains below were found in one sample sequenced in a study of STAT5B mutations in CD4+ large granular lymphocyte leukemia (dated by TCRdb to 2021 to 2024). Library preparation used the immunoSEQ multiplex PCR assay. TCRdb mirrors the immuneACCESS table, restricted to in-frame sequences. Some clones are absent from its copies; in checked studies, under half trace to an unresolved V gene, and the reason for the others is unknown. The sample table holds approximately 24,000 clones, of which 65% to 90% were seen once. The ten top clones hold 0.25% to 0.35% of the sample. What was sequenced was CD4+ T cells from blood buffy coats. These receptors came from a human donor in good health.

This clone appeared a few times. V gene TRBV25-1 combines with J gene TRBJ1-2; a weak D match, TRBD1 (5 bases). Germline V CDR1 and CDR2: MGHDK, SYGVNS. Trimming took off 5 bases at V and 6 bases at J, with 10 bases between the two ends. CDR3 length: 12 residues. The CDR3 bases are TGTGCCAGCAGTCCTACGGGGGATGGCTACACCTTC. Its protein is CASSPTGDGYTF.

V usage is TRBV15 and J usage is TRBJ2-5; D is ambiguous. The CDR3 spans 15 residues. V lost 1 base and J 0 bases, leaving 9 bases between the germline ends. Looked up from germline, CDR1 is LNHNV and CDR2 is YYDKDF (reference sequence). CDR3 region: CATSRVPIYQETQYF. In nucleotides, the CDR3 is TGTGCCACCAGCAGAGTCCCGATTTACCAAGAGACCCAGTACTTC. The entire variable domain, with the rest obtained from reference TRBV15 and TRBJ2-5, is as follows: DAMVIQNPRYQVTQFGKPVTLSCSQTLNHNVMYWYQQKSSQAPKLLFHYYDKDFNNEADTPDNFQSRRPNTSFCFLDIRSPGLGDTAMYLCATSRVPIYQETQYFGPGTRLLVL.

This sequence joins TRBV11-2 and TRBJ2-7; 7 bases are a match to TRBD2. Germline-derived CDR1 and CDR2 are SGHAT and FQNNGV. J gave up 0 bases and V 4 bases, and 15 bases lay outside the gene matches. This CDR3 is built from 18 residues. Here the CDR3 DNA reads TGTGCCAGCAGCTCTAAAGGACTAGGGCTAACCTACTCCTACGAGCAGTACTTC. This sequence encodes CASSSKGLGLTYSYEQYF. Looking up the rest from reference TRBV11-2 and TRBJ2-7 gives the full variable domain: EAGVAQSPRYKIIEKRQSVAFWCNPISGHATLYWYQQILGQGPKLLIQFQNNGVVDDSQLPKDRFSAERLKGVDSTLKIQPAKLEDSAVYLCASSSKGLGLTYSYEQYFGPGTRLTVT.

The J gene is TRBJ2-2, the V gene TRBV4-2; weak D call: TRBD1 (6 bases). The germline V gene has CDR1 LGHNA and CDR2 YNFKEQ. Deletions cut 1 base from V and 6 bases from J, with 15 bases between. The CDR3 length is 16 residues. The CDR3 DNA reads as TGTGCCAGCAGCCAAGGGTTTGGGGGCGTGTCCGGGGAGCTGTTTTTT. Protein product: CASSQGFGGVSGELFF.

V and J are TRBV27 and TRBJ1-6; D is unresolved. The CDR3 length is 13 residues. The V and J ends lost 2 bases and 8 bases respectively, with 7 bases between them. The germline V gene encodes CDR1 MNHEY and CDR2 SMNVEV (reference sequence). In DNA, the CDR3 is TGTGCCAGCAGTTTAGAGGGCTATTCACCCCTCCACTTT. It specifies CASSLEGYSPLHF.

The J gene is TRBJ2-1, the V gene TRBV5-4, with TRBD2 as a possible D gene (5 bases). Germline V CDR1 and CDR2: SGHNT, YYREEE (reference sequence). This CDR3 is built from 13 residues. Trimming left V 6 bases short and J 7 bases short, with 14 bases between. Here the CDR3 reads CASTPPTGNEQFF. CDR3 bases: TGTGCCAGCACACCACCTACGGGGAATGAGCAGTTCTTC.

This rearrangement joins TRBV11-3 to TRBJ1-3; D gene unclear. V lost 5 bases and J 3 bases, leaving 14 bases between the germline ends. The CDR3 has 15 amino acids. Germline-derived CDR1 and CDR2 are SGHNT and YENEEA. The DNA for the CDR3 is TGTGCCAGCAGCGATGATTACAATTTTGGAAACACCATATATTTT. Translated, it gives CASSDDYNFGNTIYF.

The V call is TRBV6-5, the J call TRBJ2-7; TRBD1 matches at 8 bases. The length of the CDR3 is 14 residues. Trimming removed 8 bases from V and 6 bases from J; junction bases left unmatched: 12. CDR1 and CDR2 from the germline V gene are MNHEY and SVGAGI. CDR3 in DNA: TGTGCCAGCGATATCTCAGGGGGCGGCGGCGAGCAGTACGTC. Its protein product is CASDISGGGGEQYV.

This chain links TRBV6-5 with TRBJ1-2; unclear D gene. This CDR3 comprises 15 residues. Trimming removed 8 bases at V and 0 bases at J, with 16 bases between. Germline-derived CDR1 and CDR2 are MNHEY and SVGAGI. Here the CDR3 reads CASCKTSTANYGYTF. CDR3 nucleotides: TGTGCCAGCTGTAAGACAAGCACCGCTAACTATGGCTACACCTTC.

The DNA of the CDR3 is TGCGCCAGCAGCCAATATCAACGTGGTGTGCACGATGGCTACACCTTC. It codes for CASSQYQRGVHDGYTF. V and J are TRBV4-1 and TRBJ1-2; D remains unclear. Looked up from germline, CDR1 is MGHRA and CDR2 is YSYEKL. Trimming removed 2 bases at V and 6 bases at J, with 19 bases between. The CDR3 spans 16 residues.

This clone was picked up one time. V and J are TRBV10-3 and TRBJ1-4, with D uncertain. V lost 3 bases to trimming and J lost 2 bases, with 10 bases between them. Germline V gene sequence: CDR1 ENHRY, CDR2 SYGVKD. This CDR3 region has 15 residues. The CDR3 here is CAISENAGTNEKLFF. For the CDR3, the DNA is TGTGCCATCAGTGAAAACGCGGGGACTAATGAAAAACTGTTTTTT.

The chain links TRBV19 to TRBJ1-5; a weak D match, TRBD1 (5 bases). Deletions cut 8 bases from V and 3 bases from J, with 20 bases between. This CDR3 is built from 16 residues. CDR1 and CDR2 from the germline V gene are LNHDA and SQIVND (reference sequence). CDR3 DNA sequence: TGTGCCAGTTGCGAAGGGGCATTCCTTGACAATCAGCCCCAGCATTTT. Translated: CASCEGAFLDNQPQHF. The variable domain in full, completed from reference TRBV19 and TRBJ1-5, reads DGGITQSPKYLFRKEGQNVTLSCEQNLNHDAMYWYRQDPGQGLRLIYYSQIVNDFQKGDIAEGYSVSREKKESFPLTVTSAQKNPTAFYLCASCEGAFLDNQPQHFGDGTRLSIL.

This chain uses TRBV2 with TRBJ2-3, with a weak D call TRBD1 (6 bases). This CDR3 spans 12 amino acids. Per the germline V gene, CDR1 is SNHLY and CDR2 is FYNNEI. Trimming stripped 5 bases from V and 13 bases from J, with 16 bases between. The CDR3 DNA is TGTGCCAGCAGTCCGATAGGGTCAGGGGAGTATTTT. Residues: CASSPIGSGEYF.

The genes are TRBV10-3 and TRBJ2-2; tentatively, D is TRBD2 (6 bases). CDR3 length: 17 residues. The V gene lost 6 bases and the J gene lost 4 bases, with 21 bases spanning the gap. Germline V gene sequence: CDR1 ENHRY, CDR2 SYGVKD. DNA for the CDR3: TGTGCCATCAGCCCTTATGGGCGGAGGGCAGGCACCGGGGAGCTGTTTTTT. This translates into CAISPYGRRAGTGELFF.

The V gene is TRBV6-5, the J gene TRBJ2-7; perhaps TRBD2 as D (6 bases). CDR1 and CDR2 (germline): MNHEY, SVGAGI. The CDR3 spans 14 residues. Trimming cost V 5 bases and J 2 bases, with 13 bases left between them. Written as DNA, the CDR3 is TGTGCCAGCAGTAGCCCGGGACTGGCCTACGAGCAGTACTTC. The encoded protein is CASSSPGLAYEQYF.

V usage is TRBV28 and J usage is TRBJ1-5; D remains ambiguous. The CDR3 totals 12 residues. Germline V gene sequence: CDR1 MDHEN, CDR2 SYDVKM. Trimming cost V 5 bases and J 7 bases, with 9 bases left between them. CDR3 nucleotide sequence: TGTGCCAGCAGTCCCCCGGCACAGCCCCAGCATTTT. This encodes CASSPPAQPQHF.

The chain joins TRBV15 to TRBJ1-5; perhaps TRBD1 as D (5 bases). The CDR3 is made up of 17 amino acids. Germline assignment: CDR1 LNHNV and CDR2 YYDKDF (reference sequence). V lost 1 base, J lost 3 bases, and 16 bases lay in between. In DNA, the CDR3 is TGTGCCACCAGCAGAGCCATAGGACCCAGGGACAATCAGCCCCAGCATTTT. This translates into CATSRAIGPRDNQPQHF. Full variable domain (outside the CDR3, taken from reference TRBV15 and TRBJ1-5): DAMVIQNPRYQVTQFGKPVTLSCSQTLNHNVMYWYQQKSSQAPKLLFHYYDKDFNNEADTPDNFQSRRPNTSFCFLDIRSPGLGDTAMYLCATSRAIGPRDNQPQHFGDGTRLSIL.

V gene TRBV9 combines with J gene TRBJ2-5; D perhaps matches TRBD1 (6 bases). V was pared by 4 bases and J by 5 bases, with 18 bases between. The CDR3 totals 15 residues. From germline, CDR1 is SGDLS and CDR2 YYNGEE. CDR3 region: CASSRWDTEGETQYF. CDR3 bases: TGTGCCAGCAGCAGATGGGACACCGAGGGGGAGACCCAGTACTTC.

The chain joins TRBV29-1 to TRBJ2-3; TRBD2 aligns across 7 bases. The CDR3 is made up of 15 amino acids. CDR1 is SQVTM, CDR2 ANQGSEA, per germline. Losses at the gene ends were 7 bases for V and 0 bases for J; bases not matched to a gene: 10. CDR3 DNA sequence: TGCAGCGCGAGACCCGGGACTACGAGCACAGATACGCAGTATTTT. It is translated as CSARPGTTSTDTQYF.

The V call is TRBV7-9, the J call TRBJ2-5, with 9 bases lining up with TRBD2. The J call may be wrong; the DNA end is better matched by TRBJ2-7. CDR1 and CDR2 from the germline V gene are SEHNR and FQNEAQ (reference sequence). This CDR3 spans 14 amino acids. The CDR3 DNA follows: TGTGCCAGCAGCTTCCCGGGACTAGCCGACGAGCAGTACTTC. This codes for CASSFPGLADEQYF.

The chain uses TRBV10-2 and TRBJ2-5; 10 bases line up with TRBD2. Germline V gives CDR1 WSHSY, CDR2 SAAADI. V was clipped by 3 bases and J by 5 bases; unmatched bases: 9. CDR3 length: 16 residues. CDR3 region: CASSDLAGTSAETQYF. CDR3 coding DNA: TGCGCCAGCAGTGACCTCGCGGGGACTAGCGCCGAGACCCAGTACTTC.

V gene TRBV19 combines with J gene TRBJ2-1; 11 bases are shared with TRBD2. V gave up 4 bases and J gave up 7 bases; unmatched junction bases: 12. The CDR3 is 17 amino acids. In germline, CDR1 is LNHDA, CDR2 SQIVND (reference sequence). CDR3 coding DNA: TGTGCCAGTAGTAACTTAGCGGGGGGGCTTTTTATGAATGAGCAGTTCTTC. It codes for CASSNLAGGLFMNEQFF.

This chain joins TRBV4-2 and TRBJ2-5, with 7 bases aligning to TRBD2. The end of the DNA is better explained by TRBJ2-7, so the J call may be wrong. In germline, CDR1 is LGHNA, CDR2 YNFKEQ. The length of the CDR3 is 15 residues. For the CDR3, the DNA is TGTGCCAGCAGCCAAGCGGGGGGAGCGGGTTACGAGCAGTACTTC. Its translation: CASSQAGGAGYEQYF.

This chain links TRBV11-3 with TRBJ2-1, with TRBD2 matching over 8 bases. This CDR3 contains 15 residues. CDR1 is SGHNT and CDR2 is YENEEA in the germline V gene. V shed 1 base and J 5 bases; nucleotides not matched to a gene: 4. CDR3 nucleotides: TGTGCCAGCAGCTTAGGGAGCGGGGGTGACAATGAGCAGTTCTTC. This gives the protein CASSLGSGGDNEQFF. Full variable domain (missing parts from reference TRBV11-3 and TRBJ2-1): EAGVVQSPRYKIIEKKQPVAFWCNPISGHNTLYWYLQNLGQGPELLIRYENEEAVDDSQLPKDRFSAERLKGVDSTLKIQPAELGDSAVYLCASSLGSGGDNEQFFGPGTRLTVL.

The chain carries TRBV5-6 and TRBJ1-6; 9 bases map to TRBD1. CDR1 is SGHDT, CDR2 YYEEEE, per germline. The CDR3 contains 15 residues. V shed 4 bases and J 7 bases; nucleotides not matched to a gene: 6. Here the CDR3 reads CASSPLGQGNSPLHF. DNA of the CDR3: TGTGCCAGCAGCCCACTGGGACAGGGCAATTCACCCCTCCACTTT.

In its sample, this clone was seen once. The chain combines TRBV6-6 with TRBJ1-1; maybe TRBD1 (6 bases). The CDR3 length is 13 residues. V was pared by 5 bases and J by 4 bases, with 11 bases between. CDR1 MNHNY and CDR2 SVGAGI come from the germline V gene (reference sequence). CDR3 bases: TGTGCCAGCAGTCAGGCAGGGGCCACTGAAGCTTTCTTT. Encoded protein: CASSQAGATEAFF.

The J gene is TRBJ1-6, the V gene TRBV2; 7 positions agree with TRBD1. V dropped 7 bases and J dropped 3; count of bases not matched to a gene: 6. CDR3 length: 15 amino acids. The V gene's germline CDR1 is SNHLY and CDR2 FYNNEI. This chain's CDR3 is CASIYRDSYNSPLHF. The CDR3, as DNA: TGTGCCAGCATCTACCGGGACAGCTATAATTCACCCCTCCACTTT.

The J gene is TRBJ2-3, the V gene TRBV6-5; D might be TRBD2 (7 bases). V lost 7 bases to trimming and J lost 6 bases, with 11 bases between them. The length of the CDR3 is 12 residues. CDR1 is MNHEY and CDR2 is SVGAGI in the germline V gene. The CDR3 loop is CASTRGGDTQYF. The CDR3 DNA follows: TGTGCCAGCACGAGGGGGGGGGATACGCAGTATTTT.